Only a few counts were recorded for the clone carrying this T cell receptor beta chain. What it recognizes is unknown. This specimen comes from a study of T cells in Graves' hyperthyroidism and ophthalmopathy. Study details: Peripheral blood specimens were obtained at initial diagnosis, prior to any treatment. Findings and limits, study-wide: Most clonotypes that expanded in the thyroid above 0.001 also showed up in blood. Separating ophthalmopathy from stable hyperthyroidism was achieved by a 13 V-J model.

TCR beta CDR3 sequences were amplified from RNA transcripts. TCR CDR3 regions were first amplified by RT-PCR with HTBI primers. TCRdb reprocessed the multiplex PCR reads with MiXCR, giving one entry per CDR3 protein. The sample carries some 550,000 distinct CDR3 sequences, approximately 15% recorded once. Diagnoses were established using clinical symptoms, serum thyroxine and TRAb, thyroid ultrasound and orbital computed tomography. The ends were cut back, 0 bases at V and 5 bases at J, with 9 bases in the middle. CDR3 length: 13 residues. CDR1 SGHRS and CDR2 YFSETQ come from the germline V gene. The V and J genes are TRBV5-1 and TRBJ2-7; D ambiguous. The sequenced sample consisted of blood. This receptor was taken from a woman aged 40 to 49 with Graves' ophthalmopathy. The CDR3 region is CASSLGGFHEQYF. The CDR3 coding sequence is TGCGCCAGCAGCTTGGGGGGATTCCACGAGCAGTACTTC.